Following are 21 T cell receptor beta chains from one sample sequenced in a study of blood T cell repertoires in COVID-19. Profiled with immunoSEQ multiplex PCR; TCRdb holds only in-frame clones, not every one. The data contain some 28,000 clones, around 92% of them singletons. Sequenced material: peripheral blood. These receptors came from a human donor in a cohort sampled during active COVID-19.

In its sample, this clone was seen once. This CDR3 reads CASSRTSYEQYF. CDR3 nucleotide sequence: TGTGCCAGTAGCCGGACATCCTACGAGCAGTACTTC. The rearrangement links TRBV19 to TRBJ2-7, with D possibly TRBD1 on 5 matching bases. The CDR3 is 12 residues long. The ends were cut back, 6 bases at V and 1 base at J, with 7 bases in the middle. Germline CDR1 and CDR2: LNHDA and SQIVND (reference sequence).

The CDR3, as DNA: TGTGCCAGCAGCGCCCCAAGGACGTCGGAGGTATACCAAGAGACCCAGTACTTC. It is translated as CASSAPRTSEVYQETQYF. The rearrangement uses TRBV28 and TRBJ2-5, with a possible D match to TRBD2 (5 bases). Germline CDR1 MDHEN, CDR2 SYDVKM. Trimming left V 6 bases short and J 0 bases short, with 23 bases between. The CDR3 runs 18 residues.

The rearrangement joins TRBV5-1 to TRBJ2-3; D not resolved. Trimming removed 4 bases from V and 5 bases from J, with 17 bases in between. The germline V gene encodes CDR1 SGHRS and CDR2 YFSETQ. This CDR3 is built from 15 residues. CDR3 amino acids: CASSQNGDQVDTQYF. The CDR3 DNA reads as TGCGCCAGCAGCCAGAATGGCGATCAGGTAGATACGCAGTATTTT.

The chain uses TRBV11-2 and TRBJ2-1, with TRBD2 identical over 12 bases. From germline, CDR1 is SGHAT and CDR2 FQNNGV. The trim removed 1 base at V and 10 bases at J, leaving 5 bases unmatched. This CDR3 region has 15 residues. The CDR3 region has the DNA TGTGCCAGCAGCTTAGGTGGACTAGCGGGGTTAGAGCAGTTCTTC. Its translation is CASSLGGLAGLEQFF.

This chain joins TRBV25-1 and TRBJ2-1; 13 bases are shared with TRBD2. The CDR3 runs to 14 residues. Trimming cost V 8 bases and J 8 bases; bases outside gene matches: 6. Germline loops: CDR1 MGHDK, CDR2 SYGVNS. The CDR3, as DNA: TGTGCCAGCCAACTAGCGGGGGGGCTCTATGAGCAGTTCTTC. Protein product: CASQLAGGLYEQFF.

CDR3 DNA: TGTGCCAGTAGCCTGACAGGGAAGGGGTACATTCAGTACTTC. Translating it yields CASSLTGKGYIQYF. The V gene is TRBV19, the J gene TRBJ2-4; TRBD1 agrees at 7 bases. V trimming: 6 bases; J trimming: 8 bases; junction bases outside the gene matches: 10. The germline CDR1 and CDR2 sequences are LNHDA and SQIVND (reference sequence). This CDR3 is 14 amino acids long.

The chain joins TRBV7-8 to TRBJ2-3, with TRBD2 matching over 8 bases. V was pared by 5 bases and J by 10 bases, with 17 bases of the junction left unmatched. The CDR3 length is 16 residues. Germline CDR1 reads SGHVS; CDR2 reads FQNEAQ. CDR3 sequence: CASSGVQAGGLIAQYF. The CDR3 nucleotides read TGTGCCAGCAGCGGAGTTCAGGCGGGGGGCCTTATCGCGCAGTATTTT. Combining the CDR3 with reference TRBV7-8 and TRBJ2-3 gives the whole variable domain GAGVSQSPRYKVAKRGQDVALRCDPISGHVSLFWYQQALGQGPEFLTYFQNEAQLDKSGLPSDRFFAERPEGSVSTLKIQRTQQEDSAVYLCASSGVQAGGLIAQYFGPGTRLTVL.

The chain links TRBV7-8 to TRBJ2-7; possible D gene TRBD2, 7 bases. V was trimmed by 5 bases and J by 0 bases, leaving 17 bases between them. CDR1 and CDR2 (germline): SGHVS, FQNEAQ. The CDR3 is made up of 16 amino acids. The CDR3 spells CASSLGGGRFSYEQYF. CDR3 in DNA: TGTGCCAGCAGCCTCGGCGGGGGCCGATTCTCCTACGAGCAGTACTTC.

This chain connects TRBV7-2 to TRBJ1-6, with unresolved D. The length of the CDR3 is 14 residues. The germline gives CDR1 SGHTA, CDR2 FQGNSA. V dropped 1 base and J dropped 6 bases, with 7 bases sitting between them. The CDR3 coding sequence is TGTGCCAGCAGCTTAGGTAGAGCTAATTCACCCCTCCACTTT. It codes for CASSLGRANSPLHF.

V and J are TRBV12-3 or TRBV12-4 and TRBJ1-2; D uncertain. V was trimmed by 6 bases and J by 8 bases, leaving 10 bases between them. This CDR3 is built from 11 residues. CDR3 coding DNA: TGTGCCAGCAGCCCTAATCACGGCTACACCTTC. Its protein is CASSPNHGYTF.

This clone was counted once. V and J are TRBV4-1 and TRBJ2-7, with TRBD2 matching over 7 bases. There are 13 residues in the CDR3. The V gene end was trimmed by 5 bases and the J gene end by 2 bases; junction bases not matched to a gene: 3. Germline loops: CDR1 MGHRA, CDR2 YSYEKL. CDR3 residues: CASSTGLAYEQYF. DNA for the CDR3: TGCGCCAGCAGCACAGGACTAGCCTACGAGCAGTACTTC.

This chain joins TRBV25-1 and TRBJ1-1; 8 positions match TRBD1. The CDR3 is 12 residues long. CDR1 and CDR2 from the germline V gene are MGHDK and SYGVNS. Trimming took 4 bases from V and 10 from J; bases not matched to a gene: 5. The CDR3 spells CASSVGTGLAFF. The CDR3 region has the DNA TGTGCCAGCAGTGTCGGGACAGGCTTAGCTTTCTTT.

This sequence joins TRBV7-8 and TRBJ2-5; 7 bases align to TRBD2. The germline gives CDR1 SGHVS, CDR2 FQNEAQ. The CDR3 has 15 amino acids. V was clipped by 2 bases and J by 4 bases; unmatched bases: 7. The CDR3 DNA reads TGTGCCAGCAGCTTAAGAGCGGGGAATCTAGAGACCCAGTACTTC. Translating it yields CASSLRAGNLETQYF.

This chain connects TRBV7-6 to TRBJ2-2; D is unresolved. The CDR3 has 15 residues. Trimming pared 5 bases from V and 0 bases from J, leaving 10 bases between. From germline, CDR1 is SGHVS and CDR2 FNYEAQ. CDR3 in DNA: TGTGCCAGCAGCAAGAGGCCTTCGAACACCGGGGAGCTGTTTTTT. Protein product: CASSKRPSNTGELFF.

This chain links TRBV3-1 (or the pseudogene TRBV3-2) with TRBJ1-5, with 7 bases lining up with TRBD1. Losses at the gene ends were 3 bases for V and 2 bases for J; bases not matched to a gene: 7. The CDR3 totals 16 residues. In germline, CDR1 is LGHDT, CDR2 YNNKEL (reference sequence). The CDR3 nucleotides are TGTGCCAGCAGCCAGGGCGACAGGGTGGGCAATCAGCCCCAGCATTTT. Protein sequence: CASSQGDRVGNQPQHF.

Written as DNA, the CDR3 is TGTGCCAGCAGTTACTCGGGAGGGGGGACCGCAGATACGCAGTATTTT. Translating it yields CASSYSGGGTADTQYF. The genes are TRBV6-5 and TRBJ2-3; weak D call: TRBD2 (7 bases). This CDR3 comprises 16 residues. Germline assignment: CDR1 MNHEY and CDR2 SVGAGI. The V end was cut by 0 bases, the J end by 4 bases, with 14 bases between.

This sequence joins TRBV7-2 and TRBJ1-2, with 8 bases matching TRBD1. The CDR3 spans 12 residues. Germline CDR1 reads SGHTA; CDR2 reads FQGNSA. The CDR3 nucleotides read TGTGCGTTGGAGGACAGGGAGAATGGCTACACCTTC. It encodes CALEDRENGYTF.

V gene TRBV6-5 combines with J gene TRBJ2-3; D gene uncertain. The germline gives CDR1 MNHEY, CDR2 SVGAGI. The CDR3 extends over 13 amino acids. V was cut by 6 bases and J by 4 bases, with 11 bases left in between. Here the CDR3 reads CASRAPASDTQYF. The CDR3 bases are TGTGCCAGCAGAGCCCCCGCCTCAGATACGCAGTATTTT.

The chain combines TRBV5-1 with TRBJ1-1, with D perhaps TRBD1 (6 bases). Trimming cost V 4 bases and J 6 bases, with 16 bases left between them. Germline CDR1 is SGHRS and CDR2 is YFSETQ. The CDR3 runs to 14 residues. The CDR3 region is CASSLESPGAEAFF. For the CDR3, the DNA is TGCGCCAGCAGCCTGGAGAGCCCAGGGGCTGAAGCTTTCTTT.

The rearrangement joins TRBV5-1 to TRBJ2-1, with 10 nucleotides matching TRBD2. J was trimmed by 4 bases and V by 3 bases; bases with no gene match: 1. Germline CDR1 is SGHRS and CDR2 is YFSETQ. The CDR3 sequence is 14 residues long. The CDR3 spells CASSSSGGYNEQFF. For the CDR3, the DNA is TGCGCCAGCAGCTCTAGCGGGGGTTACAATGAGCAGTTCTTC.

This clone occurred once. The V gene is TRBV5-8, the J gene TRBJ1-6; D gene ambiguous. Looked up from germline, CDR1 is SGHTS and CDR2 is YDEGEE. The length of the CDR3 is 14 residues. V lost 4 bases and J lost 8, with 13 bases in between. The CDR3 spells CASSIERTDSPLHF. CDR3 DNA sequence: TGTGCCAGCAGCATAGAGAGAACTGATTCACCCCTCCACTTT.